The 21 T cell receptor beta chains in this list originate from one sample, sequenced in a study of T cell responses to AZD1222 COVID-19 vaccine. The method was immunoSEQ multiplex PCR; TCRdb's version includes in-frame clones alone and lacks a portion of them. The sample holds about 130,000 clones, roughly nine tenths seen once. The sequencing used peripheral blood, collected 28 days after the second AZD1222 dose. These receptors came from an adult who received the AZD1222 COVID-19 vaccine.

V is TRBV9 and J is TRBJ1-6; D ambiguous. The V gene's germline CDR1 is SGDLS and CDR2 YYNGEE. The CDR3 has 15 amino acids. Deletions cut 5 bases from V and 5 bases from J, with 14 bases between. The CDR3 DNA is TGTGCCAGCAGGGACGAATTTGTCAATAATTCACCCCTCCACTTT. Residues: CASRDEFVNNSPLHF.

This clone has a single count. The chain is built from TRBV6-2 or TRBV6-3 and TRBJ2-7, with D perhaps matching TRBD2 (6 bases). The CDR3 has 13 amino acids. CDR1 is MNHEY and CDR2 is SVGEGT in the germline V gene. The V end was cut by 4 bases, the J end by 3 bases, with 10 bases between. In DNA form, the CDR3 reads TGTGCCAGCAGTTGGGGGGTACTCTACGAGCAGTACTTC. The encoded protein is CASSWGVLYEQYF.

The chain employs TRBV5-1 and TRBJ2-1; TRBD1 matches 8 bases. The V and J ends lost 4 bases and 8 bases, in that order; junction bases with no gene match: 14. The CDR3 has 16 amino acids. CDR1 is SGHRS and CDR2 is YFSETQ in the germline V gene. The CDR3 loop is CASSPRLDRATDEQFF. The CDR3 bases are TGCGCCAGCAGCCCACGCCTGGACAGGGCTACGGATGAGCAGTTCTTC.

In this sample, this clone turned up a few times. This sequence joins TRBV27 and TRBJ1-6; TRBD1 is a possible D gene (5 bases). The V end lost 5 bases, the J end lost 14 bases, and 16 bases lay between the germline ends. The germline V gene has CDR1 MNHEY and CDR2 SMNVEV (reference sequence). The CDR3 runs to 13 residues. CDR3 protein: CASSLGRGNALHF. In DNA, the CDR3 is TGTGCCAGCAGTCTTGGACGGGGGAACGCCCTCCACTTT.

The rearrangement links TRBV11-2 to TRBJ2-3; D is ambiguous. Trimming shortened V by 0 bases and J by 2 bases, and 6 bases separated the two germline ends. The CDR3 is made up of 14 amino acids. Germline CDR1 is SGHAT and CDR2 is FQNNGV. The DNA for the CDR3 is TGTGCCAGCAGCTTAGAGGGCACCACAGATACGCAGTATTTT. It encodes CASSLEGTTDTQYF.

This chain uses TRBV5-1 with TRBJ2-3, with D possibly being TRBD1 or TRBD2 (6 bases each). This CDR3 comprises 16 residues. Germline V gene data show CDR1 as SGHRS and CDR2 as YFSETQ. Trimming took 0 bases from V and 2 from J, leaving 13 bases between them. The CDR3 spells CASSLVGGTLTDTQYF. The CDR3 DNA reads as TGCGCCAGCAGCTTGGTAGGGGGGACTCTCACAGATACGCAGTATTTT.

The V gene is TRBV30, the J gene TRBJ2-2; 13 positions match TRBD2. This CDR3 has 17 residues. Germline trimming cut 6 bases from V and 1 base from J; bases unmatched to any gene: 8. Germline CDR1 reads GTSNPN; CDR2 reads SVGIG (reference sequence). The CDR3 spells CACNPGLAGLNTGELFF. The CDR3 DNA is TGTGCCTGCAATCCGGGACTAGCGGGACTGAACACCGGGGAGCTGTTTTTT.

The chain joins TRBV7-8 to TRBJ2-3; D possibly corresponds to TRBD2 (5 bases). V was pared by 5 bases and J by 0 bases, with 12 bases between. The CDR3 has 15 amino acids. From germline, CDR1 is SGHVS and CDR2 FQNEAQ. The CDR3 coding sequence is TGTGCCAGCAGCCCCCTGGGAGTCAGCACAGATACGCAGTATTTT. Amino acid sequence: CASSPLGVSTDTQYF.

The genes are TRBV19 and TRBJ2-1; a possible D gene is TRBD2 (6 bases). The germline CDR1 and CDR2 sequences are LNHDA and SQIVND (reference sequence). V was cut by 3 bases and J by 8 bases, with 23 bases left in between. This CDR3 region has 17 residues. The CDR3 DNA reads TGTGCCAGTAGTATCGAGGGCTTGGGGGGAATCGACCATGAGCAGTTCTTC. Protein: CASSIEGLGGIDHEQFF.

This chain joins TRBV30 and TRBJ2-1; D unclear. The CDR3 extends over 11 amino acids. The germline V and J ends were trimmed by 3 bases and 6 bases, with 6 bases remaining between them. Germline CDR1 reads GTSNPN; CDR2 reads SVGIG (reference sequence). DNA of the CDR3: TGTGCCTGGAGCCTAACCAATGAGCAGTTCTTC. Translating it yields CAWSLTNEQFF.

V usage is TRBV27 and J usage is TRBJ1-1; D gene unclear. The CDR3 has 16 amino acids. The V end lost 3 bases, the J end lost 5 bases, and 19 bases lay between the germline ends. Germline lookup yields CDR1 MNHEY and CDR2 SMNVEV (reference sequence). CDR3 nucleotides: TGTGCCAGCAGTTTCCTTCCATTTACCAGGACTACTGAAGCTTTCTTT. It translates to CASSFLPFTRTTEAFF.

V is TRBV18 and J is TRBJ2-7; D possibly uses TRBD1 or TRBD2 (5 bases each). In germline, CDR1 is KGHSH, CDR2 LQKENI. The CDR3 contains 15 residues. V lost 6 bases to trimming and J lost 0 bases, with 15 bases between them. CDR3 nucleotide sequence: TGTGCCAGCTCCCGCCCCGAGGGGCGCTCCTACGAGCAGTACTTC. Amino acid sequence: CASSRPEGRSYEQYF.

This rearrangement joins TRBV4-1 to TRBJ2-3; 7 positions agree with TRBD2. Germline V lookup: CDR1 MGHRA, CDR2 YSYEKL. J gave up 6 bases and V 0 bases, and 9 bases lay outside the gene matches. The CDR3 consists of 16 residues. CDR3 in DNA: TGCGCCAGCAGCCAAGATGGGGGGGAGGGCCCCGATACGCAGTATTTT. Protein product: CASSQDGGEGPDTQYF.

The chain uses TRBV7-2 and TRBJ1-3; D is undetermined. The CDR3 runs to 15 residues. CDR1 and CDR2 from the germline V gene are SGHTA and FQGNSA. V gave up 1 base and J gave up 2 bases, with 9 bases separating them. As DNA, the CDR3 is TGTGCCAGCAGCTTAGTGTCTGGAACTGGAAACACCATATATTTT. Protein product: CASSLVSGTGNTIYF. The whole variable domain, remainder taken from reference TRBV7-2 and TRBJ1-3, is GAGVSQSPSNKVTEKGKDVELRCDPISGHTALYWYRQSLGQGLEFLIYFQGNSAPDKSGLPSDRFSAERTGGSVSTLTIQRTQQEDSAVYLCASSLVSGTGNTIYFGEGSWLTVV.

The chain has TRBV6-5 and TRBJ1-1; possible D gene TRBD1, 6 bases. Between the trimmed V and J ends, which lost 6 bases and 0 bases, there was a span of 11 bases. The CDR3 consists of 14 residues. Germline-derived CDR1 and CDR2 are MNHEY and SVGAGI. The CDR3 loop reads CASREDRMNTEAFF. As DNA, the CDR3 is TGTGCCAGCAGGGAGGACAGAATGAACACTGAAGCTTTCTTT.

The V call is TRBV25-1, the J call TRBJ2-7, with 8 positions matching TRBD2. Germline values: CDR1 MGHDK, CDR2 SYGVNS. This CDR3 is built from 16 residues. V was clipped by 4 bases and J by 7 bases; unmatched bases: 15. The CDR3 reads CASSATTSDLEWEQYF. The CDR3 coding sequence is TGTGCCAGCAGTGCCACGACTAGCGACTTGGAATGGGAGCAGTACTTC.

V and J are TRBV3-1 (or the pseudogene TRBV3-2) and TRBJ1-2; D is perhaps TRBD1 (5 bases). Trimming took off 1 base at V and 4 bases at J, with 7 bases between the two ends. CDR1 is LGHDT, CDR2 YNNKEL, per germline (reference sequence). This CDR3 has 13 residues. CDR3 region: CASSQGGTYGYTF. CDR3 DNA: TGTGCCAGCAGCCAAGGGGGCACCTATGGCTACACCTTC.

The V gene is TRBV6-5, the J gene TRBJ2-5, with 7 nucleotides matching TRBD2. After removal of 5 bases from V and 5 bases from J, the junction contained 11 bases not matched to a gene. The CDR3 spans 15 residues. Per the germline V gene, CDR1 is MNHEY and CDR2 is SVGAGI. For the CDR3, the DNA is TGTGCCAGCAGTCCAGTGACCGGGGGAGGGGAGACCCAGTACTTC. This gives the protein CASSPVTGGGETQYF.

The chain joins TRBV9 to TRBJ2-6, with D maybe TRBD1 (5 bases). The germline V gene has CDR1 SGDLS and CDR2 YYNGEE. The CDR3 is 15 residues long. The V end was cut by 3 bases, the J end by 4 bases, with 11 bases between. The CDR3 is CASSARVQGANVLTF. The DNA for the CDR3 is TGTGCCAGCAGCGCCAGGGTCCAGGGGGCCAACGTCCTGACTTTC.

The chain uses TRBV18 and TRBJ1-1; 8 nucleotides align to TRBD1. CDR3 length: 13 amino acids. Trimming took 3 bases from V and 4 from J; bases not matched to a gene: 1. CDR1 KGHSH and CDR2 LQKENI come from the germline V gene. The CDR3 DNA reads TGTGCCAGCTCACCGGACAGGGTCACTGAAGCTTTCTTT. It yields the protein CASSPDRVTEAFF. Drawing the rest from reference TRBV18 and TRBJ1-1, the complete variable domain is NAGVMQNPRHLVRRRGQEARLRCSPMKGHSHVYWYRQLPEEGLKFMVYLQKENIIDESGMPKERFSAEFPKEGPSILRIQQVVRGDSAAYFCASSPDRVTEAFFGQGTRLTVV.

This chain links TRBV4-3 with TRBJ1-2; the match to TRBD1 covers 9 bases. Per germline, CDR1 LGHNA and CDR2 YSLEER. J gave up 8 bases and V 3 bases, and 10 bases lay outside the gene matches. CDR3 length: 15 residues. This CDR3 is CASSQIPGQGVGYTF. CDR3 sequence (DNA): TGCGCCAGCAGCCAGATTCCGGGACAGGGAGTAGGCTACACCTTC.